The clone carrying this T cell receptor beta chain was recorded only once. Its antigen remains unidentified. Both 60 Vbeta primers and 13 Jbeta primers went into the PCR. Clones were read by immunoSEQ multiplex PCR, and TCRdb kept only the in-frame ones, dropping some. The sample yields about 96,000 clones, about four fifths seen once. These data come from a study of cytomegalovirus exposure and HLA in healthy donors. Germline V gene sequence: CDR1 MNHEY, CDR2 SMNVEV (reference sequence). The CDR3 is 15 residues long. V lost 6 bases, J lost 1 base, and 15 bases lay in between. Study-wide findings and caveats: Within the data, a cluster of highly shared sequence variants was likely a sequencing artifact.

Healthy donors of bone marrow made up the group. The rearrangement uses TRBV27 and TRBJ2-5, with a possible D match to TRBD1 (6 bases). The source material was PBMCs. The receptor comes from a woman in her 70s in good health and CMV-seropositive. CDR3 sequence reads: CASSKRDRIQETQYF. The DNA of the CDR3 is TGTGCCAGCAGCAAGCGCGACAGGATCCAAGAGACCCAGTACTTC.